The 5 T cell receptor beta chains in this list originate from one sample, sequenced in a study of vaccination and CD4 T cells after COVID-19. No antigens are known for them. Sequence data for DNA of cultured CD4+ T cells were generated by the Oncomine TCR Beta short-read assay. TCRdb reprocessed the PCR reads via MiXCR and lists one record per CDR3 protein. The top ten hold about an eighth of the sample, which has around 20,000 distinct CDR3 sequences, around 60% seen once. Treatment here: approximately 10-day PBMC culture with coronavirus spike peptide pools or control peptides (ViraFEST assay). The sample was CD4+ T cells from blood, cultured in vitro, taken after SARS-CoV-2 vaccination. The source is a human donor who received a COVID-19 vaccine.

The rearrangement joins TRBV30 to TRBJ1-6; maybe TRBD1 (6 bases). Trimming pared 0 bases from V and 5 bases from J, leaving 11 bases between. The CDR3 length is 15 residues. Germline CDR1 reads GTSNPN; CDR2 reads SVGIG (reference sequence). For the CDR3, the DNA is TGTGCCTGGAGTGTAAGGGGACACCATAATTCACCCCTCCACTTT. It encodes CAWSVRGHHNSPLHF.

The chain links TRBV6-5 to TRBJ1-5, with D possibly being TRBD1 (5 bases). V lost 0 bases and J lost 0, with 9 bases in between. Germline CDR1 reads MNHEY; CDR2 reads SVGAGI. The CDR3 is 16 residues long. For the CDR3, the DNA is TGTGCCAGCAGTTACTCGACAGTAAATAGCAATCAGCCCCAGCATTTT. It codes for CASSYSTVNSNQPQHF.

In its sample, this clonotype was seen a few times. The CDR3: CSARDASTNYGYTF. CDR3 sequence (DNA): TGCAGTGCGAGGGACGCCAGTACTAACTATGGCTACACCTTC. V is TRBV20-1 and J is TRBJ1-2; TRBD1 is a possible D gene (5 bases). Trimming stripped 6 bases from V and 0 bases from J, with 14 bases between. The CDR3 contains 14 residues. CDR1 and CDR2 (germline): DFQATT, SNEGSKA (reference sequence).

This clonotype was seen only a few times. J is TRBJ1-2 and V is TRBV15; TRBD1 aligns across 7 bases. This CDR3 has 14 amino acids. Trimming at V came to 7 bases and at J to 2 bases, leaving 7 bases not matched to a gene. Germline V gene lookup returns CDR1 LNHNV and CDR2 YYDKDF (reference sequence). CDR3 in amino acids: CATKMDRHNYGYTF. As DNA, the CDR3 is TGTGCCACCAAGATGGACAGGCACAACTATGGCTACACCTTC. The variable domain in full, with the rest retrieved from reference TRBV15 and TRBJ1-2, is DAMVIQNPRYQVTQFGKPVTLSCSQTLNHNVMYWYQQKSSQAPKLLFHYYDKDFNNEADTPDNFQSRRPNTSFCFLDIRSPGLGDTAMYLCATKMDRHNYGYTFGSGTRLTVV.

V usage is TRBV19 and J usage is TRBJ1-2, with TRBD1 as a possible D gene (6 bases). This CDR3 spans 17 amino acids. Germline CDR1 reads LNHDA; CDR2 reads SQIVND (reference sequence). With 7 bases removed from V and 3 bases from J, the gap between germline ends came to 24 bases. In nucleotides, the CDR3 is TGTGCCAGTATCCGGAAGGGGGGCGCAATCAGGGACTATGGCTACACCTTC. This encodes CASIRKGGAIRDYGYTF. Supplemented by reference TRBV19 and TRBJ1-2, the full variable domain reads DGGITQSPKYLFRKEGQNVTLSCEQNLNHDAMYWYRQDPGQGLRLIYYSQIVNDFQKGDIAEGYSVSREKKESFPLTVTSAQKNPTAFYLCASIRKGGAIRDYGYTFGSGTRLTVV.